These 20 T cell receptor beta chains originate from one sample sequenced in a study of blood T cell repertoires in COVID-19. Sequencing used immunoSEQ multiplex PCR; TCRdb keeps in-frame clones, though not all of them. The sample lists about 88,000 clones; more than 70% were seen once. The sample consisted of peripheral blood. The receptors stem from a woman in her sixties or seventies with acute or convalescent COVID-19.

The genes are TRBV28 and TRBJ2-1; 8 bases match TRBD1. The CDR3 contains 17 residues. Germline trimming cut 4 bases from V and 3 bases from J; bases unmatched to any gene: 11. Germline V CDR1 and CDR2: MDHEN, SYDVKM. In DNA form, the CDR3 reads TGTGCCAGCAGTTCGCAAGACAGGGGCGATGACTACAATGAGCAGTTCTTC. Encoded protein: CASSSQDRGDDYNEQFF.

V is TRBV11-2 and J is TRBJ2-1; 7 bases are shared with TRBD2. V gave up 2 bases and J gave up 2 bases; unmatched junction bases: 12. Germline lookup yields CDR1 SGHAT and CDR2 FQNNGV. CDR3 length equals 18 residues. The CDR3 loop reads CASSLWIRLADTYNEQFF. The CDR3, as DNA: TGTGCCAGCAGCTTATGGATTAGACTAGCTGACACCTACAATGAGCAGTTCTTC.

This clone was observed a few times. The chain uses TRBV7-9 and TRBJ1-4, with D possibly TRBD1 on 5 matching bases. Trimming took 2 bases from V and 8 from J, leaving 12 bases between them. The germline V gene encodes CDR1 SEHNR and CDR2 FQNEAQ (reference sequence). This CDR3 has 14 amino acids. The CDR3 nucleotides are TGTGCCAGCAGCTTACAGGGTTCCGGGGAAAAACTGTTTTTT. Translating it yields CASSLQGSGEKLFF.

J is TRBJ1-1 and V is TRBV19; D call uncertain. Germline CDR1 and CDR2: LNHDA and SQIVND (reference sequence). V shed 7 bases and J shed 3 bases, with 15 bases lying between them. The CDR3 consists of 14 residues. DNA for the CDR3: TGTGCCAGTACTACGGAAGGGAGGGACACTGAAGCTTTCTTT. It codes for CASTTEGRDTEAFF.

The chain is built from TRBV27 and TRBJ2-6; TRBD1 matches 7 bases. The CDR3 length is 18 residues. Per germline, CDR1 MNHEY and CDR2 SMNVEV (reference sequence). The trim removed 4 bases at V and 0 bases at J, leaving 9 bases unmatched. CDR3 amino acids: CASSWVAGGSSGANVLTF. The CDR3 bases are TGTGCCAGCAGTTGGGTGGCAGGGGGAAGCTCTGGGGCCAACGTCCTGACTTTC.

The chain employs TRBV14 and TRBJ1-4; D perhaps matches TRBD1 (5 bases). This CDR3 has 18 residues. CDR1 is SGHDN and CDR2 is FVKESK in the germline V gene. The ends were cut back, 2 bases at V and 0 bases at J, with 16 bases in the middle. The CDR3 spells CASSQSQNRIATNEKLFF. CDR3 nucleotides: TGTGCCAGCAGCCAATCACAAAACAGGATCGCAACTAATGAAAAACTGTTTTTT.

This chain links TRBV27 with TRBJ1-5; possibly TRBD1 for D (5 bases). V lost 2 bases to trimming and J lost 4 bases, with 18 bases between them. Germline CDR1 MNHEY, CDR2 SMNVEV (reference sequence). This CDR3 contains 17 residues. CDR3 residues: CASSLDAGWGPNQPQHF. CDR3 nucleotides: TGTGCCAGCAGTTTAGATGCGGGGTGGGGCCCTAATCAGCCCCAGCATTTT.

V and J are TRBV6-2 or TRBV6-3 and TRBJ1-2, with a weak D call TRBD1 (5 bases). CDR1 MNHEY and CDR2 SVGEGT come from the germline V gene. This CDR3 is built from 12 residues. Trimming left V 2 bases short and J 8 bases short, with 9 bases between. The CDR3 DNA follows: TGTGCCAGCAGTTACGCGGGGCCGGGCTACACCTTC. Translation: CASSYAGPGYTF.

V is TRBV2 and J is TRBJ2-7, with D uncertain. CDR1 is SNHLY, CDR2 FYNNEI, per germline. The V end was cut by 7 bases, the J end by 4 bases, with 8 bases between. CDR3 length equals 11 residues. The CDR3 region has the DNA TGTGCCAGCATCGCCGGGTACGAGCAGTACGTC. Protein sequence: CASIAGYEQYV.

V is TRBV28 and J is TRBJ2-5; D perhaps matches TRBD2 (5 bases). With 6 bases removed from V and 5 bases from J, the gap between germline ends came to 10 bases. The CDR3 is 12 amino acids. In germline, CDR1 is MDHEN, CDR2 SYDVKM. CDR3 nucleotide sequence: TGTGCCAGCAGGCTAGCTTGGGAGACCCAGTACTTC. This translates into CASRLAWETQYF. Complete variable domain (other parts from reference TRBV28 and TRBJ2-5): DVKVTQSSRYLVKRTGEKVFLECVQDMDHENMFWYRQDPGLGLRLIYFSYDVKMKEKGDIPEGYSVSREKKERFSLILESASTNQTSMYLCASRLAWETQYFGPGTRLLVL.

The CDR3 coding sequence is TGCGCCAGCAGCCTCCTTTCATTGGGAGGGACGAACACCGGGGAGCTGTTTTTT. Protein product: CASSLLSLGGTNTGELFF. V and J are TRBV10-1 and TRBJ2-2; TRBD2 matches 7 bases. Germline CDR1 is WNHNN and CDR2 is SYGVQD (reference sequence). V lost 6 bases and J lost 0; bases outside the gene matches: 13. The CDR3 length is 18 residues.

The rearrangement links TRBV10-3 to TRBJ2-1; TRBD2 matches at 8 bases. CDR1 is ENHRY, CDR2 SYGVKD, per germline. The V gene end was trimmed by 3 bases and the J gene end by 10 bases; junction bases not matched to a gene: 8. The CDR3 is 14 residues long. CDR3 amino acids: CAISDRGGAEEQFF. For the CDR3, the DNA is TGTGCCATCAGTGACCGGGGGGGGGCCGAGGAGCAGTTCTTC.

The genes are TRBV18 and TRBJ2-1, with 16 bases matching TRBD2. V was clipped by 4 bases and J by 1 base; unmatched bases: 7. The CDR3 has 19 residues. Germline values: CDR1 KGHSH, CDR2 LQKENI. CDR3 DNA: TGTGCCAGCTCACGTCCGGGACTAGCGGGGGGGGGATCCTACAATGAGCAGTTCTTC. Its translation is CASSRPGLAGGGSYNEQFF.

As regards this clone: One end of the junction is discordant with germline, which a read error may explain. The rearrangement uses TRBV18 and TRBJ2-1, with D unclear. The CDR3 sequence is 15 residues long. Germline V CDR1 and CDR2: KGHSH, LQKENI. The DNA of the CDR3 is TGTGCCAGCTCACAAAATGACGGAGATTACACTGAGCAGTTCTTC. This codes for CASSQNDGDYTEQFF.

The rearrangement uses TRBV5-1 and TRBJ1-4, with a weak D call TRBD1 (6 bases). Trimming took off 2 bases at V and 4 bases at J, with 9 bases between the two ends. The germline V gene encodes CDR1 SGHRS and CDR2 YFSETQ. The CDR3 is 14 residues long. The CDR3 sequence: CASSLLGGNEKLFF. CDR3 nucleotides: TGCGCCAGCAGCTTACTAGGGGGTAATGAAAAACTGTTTTTT.

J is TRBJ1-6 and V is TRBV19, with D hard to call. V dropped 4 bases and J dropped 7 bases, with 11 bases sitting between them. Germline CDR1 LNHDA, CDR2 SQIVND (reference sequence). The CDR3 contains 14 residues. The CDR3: CASSNGKVNSPLHF. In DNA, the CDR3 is TGTGCCAGTAGTAACGGGAAGGTGAATTCACCCCTCCACTTT.

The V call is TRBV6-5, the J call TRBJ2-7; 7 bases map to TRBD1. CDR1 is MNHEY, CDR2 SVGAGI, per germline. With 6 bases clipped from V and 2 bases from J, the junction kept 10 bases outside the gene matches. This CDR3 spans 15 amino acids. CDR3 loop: CASSHTGQATYEQYV. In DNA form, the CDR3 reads TGTGCCAGCAGCCACACTGGACAGGCTACCTACGAGCAGTACGTC.

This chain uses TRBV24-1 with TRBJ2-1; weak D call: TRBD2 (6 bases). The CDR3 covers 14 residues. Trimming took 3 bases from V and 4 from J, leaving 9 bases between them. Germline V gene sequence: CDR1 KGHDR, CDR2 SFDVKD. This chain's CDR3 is CATSDLTRYNEQFF. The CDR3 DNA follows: TGTGCCACCAGTGATCTGACTAGATACAATGAGCAGTTCTTC.

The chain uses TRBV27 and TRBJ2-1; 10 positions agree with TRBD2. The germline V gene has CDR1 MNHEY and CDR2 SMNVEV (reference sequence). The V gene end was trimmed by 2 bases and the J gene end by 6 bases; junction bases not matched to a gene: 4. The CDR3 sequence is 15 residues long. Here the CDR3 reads CASSLSGRAPNEQFF. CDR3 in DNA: TGTGCCAGCAGTTTAAGCGGGAGGGCCCCCAATGAGCAGTTCTTC.

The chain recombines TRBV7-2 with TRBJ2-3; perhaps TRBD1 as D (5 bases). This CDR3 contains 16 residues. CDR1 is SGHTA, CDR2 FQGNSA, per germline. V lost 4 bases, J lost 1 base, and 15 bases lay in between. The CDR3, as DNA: TGTGCCAGCAGCTCCCAGGGAACGGGCCGCACAGATACGCAGTATTTT. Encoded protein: CASSSQGTGRTDTQYF. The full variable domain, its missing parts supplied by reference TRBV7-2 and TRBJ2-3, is GAGVSQSPSNKVTEKGKDVELRCDPISGHTALYWYRQSLGQGLEFLIYFQGNSAPDKSGLPSDRFSAERTGGSVSTLTIQRTQQEDSAVYLCASSSQGTGRTDTQYFGPGTRLTVL.